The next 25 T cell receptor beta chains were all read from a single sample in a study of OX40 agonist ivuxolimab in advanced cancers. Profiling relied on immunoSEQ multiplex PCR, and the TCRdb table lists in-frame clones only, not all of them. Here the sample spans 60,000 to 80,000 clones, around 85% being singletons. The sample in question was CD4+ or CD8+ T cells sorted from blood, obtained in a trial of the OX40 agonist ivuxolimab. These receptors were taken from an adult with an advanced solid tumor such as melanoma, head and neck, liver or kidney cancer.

As DNA, the CDR3 is TGCGCCAGCAGCCTACGCCCGGGACAGGGGAGGGAAGAGACCCAGTACTTC. Protein: CASSLRPGQGREETQYF. The chain couples TRBV5-1 to TRBJ2-5; 10 bases fit TRBD1. Germline loops: CDR1 SGHRS, CDR2 YFSETQ. J was trimmed by 3 bases and V by 4 bases; bases with no gene match: 12. The CDR3 has 17 amino acids. Looking up the rest from reference TRBV5-1 and TRBJ2-5 gives the full variable domain: KAGVTQTPRYLIKTRGQQVTLSCSPISGHRSVSWYQQTPGQGLQFLFEYFSETQRNKGNFPGRFSGRQFSNSRSEMNVSTLELGDSALYLCASSLRPGQGREETQYFGPGTRLLVL.

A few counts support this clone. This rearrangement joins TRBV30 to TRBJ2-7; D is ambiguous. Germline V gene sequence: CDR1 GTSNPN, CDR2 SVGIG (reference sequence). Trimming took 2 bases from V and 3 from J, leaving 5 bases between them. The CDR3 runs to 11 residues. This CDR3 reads CAWSSSYEQYF. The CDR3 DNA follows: TGTGCCTGGAGTTCTAGCTACGAGCAGTACTTC.

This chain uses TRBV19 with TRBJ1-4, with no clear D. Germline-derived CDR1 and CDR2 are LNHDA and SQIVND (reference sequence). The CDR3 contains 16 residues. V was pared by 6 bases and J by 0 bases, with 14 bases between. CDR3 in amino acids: CASSAGSAATNEKLFF. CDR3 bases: TGTGCCAGTAGCGCTGGATCAGCTGCAACTAATGAAAAACTGTTTTTT.

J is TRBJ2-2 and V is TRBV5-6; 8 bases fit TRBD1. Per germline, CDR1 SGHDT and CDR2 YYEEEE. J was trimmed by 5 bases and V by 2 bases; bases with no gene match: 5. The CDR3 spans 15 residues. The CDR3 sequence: CASSFGQGRTGELFF. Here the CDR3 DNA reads TGTGCCAGCAGCTTCGGACAGGGACGGACCGGGGAGCTGTTTTTT.

The DNA of the CDR3 is TGCGCCAGCAGCACGGGACTAGCGGATTACAATGAGCAGTTCTTC. Its translation is CASSTGLADYNEQFF. V is TRBV5-1 and J is TRBJ2-1, with 11 bases matching TRBD2. The CDR3 runs to 15 residues. The germline CDR1 and CDR2 sequences are SGHRS and YFSETQ. The J segment lost 4 bases and the V segment lost 4 bases, leaving 4 bases of the junction unmatched. The entire variable domain, with the rest obtained from reference TRBV5-1 and TRBJ2-1, is as follows: KAGVTQTPRYLIKTRGQQVTLSCSPISGHRSVSWYQQTPGQGLQFLFEYFSETQRNKGNFPGRFSGRQFSNSRSEMNVSTLELGDSALYLCASSTGLADYNEQFFGPGTRLTVL.

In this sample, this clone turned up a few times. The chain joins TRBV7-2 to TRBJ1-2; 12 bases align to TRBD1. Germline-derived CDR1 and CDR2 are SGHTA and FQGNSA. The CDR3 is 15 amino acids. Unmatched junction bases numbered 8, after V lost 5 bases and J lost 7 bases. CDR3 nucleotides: TGTGCCAGCAGCCCGGGGACAGGGGGCCCTCGTGGCTACACCTTC. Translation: CASSPGTGGPRGYTF.

The CDR3 protein is CASKELGRLAGDNEQFF. CDR3 sequence (DNA): TGTGCCAGCAAAGAGTTGGGGCGACTAGCGGGAGACAATGAGCAGTTCTTC. The gene calls are TRBV21-1 and TRBJ2-1; TRBD2 is the table's D call and was not checked against the DNA. TRBV21-1 is shown as a pseudogene. This CDR3 is 17 amino acids long.

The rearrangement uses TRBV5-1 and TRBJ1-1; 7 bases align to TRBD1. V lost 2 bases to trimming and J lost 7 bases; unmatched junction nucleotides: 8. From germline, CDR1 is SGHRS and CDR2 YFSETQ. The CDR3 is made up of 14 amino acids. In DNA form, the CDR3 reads TGCGCCAGCAGCTTTGACAGGGAATTGGTTGAAGCTTTCTTT. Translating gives CASSFDRELVEAFF.

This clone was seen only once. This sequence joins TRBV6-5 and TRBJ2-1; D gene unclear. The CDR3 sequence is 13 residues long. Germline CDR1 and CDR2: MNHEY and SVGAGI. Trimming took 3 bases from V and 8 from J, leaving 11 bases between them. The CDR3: CASSYSIADEQFF. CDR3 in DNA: TGTGCCAGCAGTTATTCGATTGCGGATGAGCAGTTCTTC.

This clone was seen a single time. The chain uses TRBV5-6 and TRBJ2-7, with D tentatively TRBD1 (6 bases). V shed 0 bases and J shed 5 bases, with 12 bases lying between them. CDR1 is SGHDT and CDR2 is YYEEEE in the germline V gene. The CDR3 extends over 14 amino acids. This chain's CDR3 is CASSLVGQYHEQYF. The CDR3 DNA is TGTGCCAGCAGCTTGGTTGGACAGTACCACGAGCAGTACTTC.

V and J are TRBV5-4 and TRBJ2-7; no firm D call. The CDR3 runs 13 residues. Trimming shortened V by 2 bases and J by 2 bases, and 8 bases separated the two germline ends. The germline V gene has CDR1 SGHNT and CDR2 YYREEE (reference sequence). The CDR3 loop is CASSFNRAYEQYF. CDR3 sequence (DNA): TGTGCCAGCAGCTTTAACCGAGCCTACGAGCAGTACTTC.

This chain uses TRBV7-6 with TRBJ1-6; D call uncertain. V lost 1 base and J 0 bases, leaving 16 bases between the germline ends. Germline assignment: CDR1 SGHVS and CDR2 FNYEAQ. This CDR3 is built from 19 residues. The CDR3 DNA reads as TGTGCCAGCAGCTTAGAAGGCCAGGCTGCTAGCTCCTATAATTCACCCCTCCACTTT. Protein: CASSLEGQAASSYNSPLHF.

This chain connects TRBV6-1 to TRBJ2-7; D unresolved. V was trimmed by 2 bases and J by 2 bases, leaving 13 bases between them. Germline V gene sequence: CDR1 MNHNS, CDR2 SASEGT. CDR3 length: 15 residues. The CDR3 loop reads CASSEILSAAYEQYF. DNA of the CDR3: TGTGCCAGCAGTGAAATACTCTCGGCCGCCTACGAGCAGTACTTC.

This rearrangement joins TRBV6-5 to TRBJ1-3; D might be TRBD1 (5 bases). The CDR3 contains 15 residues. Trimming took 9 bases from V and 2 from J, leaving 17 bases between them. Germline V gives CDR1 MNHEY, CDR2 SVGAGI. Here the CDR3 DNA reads TGTGCCAGTCGGGGCGGCGCTCCGGCTGGAAACACCATATATTTT. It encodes CASRGGAPAGNTIYF.

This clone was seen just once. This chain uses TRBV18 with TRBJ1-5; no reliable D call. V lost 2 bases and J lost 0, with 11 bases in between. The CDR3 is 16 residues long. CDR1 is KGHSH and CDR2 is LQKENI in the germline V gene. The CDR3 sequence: CASSPVSGYSNQPQHF. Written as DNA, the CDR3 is TGTGCCAGCTCACCAGTGTCGGGTTATAGCAATCAGCCCCAGCATTTT.

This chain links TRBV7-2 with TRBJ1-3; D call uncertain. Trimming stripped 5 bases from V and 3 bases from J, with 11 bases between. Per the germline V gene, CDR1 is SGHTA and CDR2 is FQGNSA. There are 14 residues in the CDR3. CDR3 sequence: CASSIATDGNTIYF. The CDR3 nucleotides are TGTGCCAGCAGCATCGCGACGGATGGAAACACCATATATTTT.

CDR3 region: CASSWGTGAYGYTF. The DNA of the CDR3 is TGTGCCAGCTCTTGGGGGACAGGTGCCTATGGCTACACCTTC. The chain employs TRBV2 and TRBJ1-2; 8 bases are shared with TRBD1. CDR3 length: 14 residues. CDR1 and CDR2 (germline): SNHLY, FYNNEI. The junction had 9 bases not matched to a gene; V was cut back by 8 bases and J by 4 bases.

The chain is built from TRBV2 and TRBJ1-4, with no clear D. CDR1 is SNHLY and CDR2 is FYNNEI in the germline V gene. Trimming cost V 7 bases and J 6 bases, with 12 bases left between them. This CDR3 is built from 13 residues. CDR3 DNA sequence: TGTGCCAGCAATTTCCTACCATATGAAAAACTGTTTTTT. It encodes CASNFLPYEKLFF.

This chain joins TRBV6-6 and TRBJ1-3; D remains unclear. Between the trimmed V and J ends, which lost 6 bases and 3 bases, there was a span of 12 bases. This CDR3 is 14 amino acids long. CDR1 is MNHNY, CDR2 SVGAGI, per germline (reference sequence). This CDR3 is CASSLLGLGNTIYF. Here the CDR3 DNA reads TGTGCCAGCAGCCTACTCGGGCTTGGAAACACCATATATTTT.

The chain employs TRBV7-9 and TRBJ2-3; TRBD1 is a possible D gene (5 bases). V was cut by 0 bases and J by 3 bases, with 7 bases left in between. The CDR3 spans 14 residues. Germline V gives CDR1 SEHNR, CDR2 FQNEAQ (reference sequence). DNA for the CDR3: TGTGCCAGCAGCTTAGCACAGGCGACAGATACGCAGTATTTT. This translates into CASSLAQATDTQYF.

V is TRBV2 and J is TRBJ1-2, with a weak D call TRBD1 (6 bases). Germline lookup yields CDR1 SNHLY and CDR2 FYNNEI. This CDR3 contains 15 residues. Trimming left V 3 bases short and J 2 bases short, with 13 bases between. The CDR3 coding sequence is TGTGCCAGCAGTGATCCAGGGGCGGCCAACTATGGCTACACCTTC. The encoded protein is CASSDPGAANYGYTF.

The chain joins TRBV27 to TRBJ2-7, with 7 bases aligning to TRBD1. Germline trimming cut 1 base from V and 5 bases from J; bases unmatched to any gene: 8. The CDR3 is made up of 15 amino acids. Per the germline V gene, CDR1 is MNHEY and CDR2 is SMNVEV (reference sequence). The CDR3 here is CASSLYRGGPDEQYF. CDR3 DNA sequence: TGTGCCAGCAGTTTATACAGGGGCGGTCCCGACGAGCAGTACTTC.

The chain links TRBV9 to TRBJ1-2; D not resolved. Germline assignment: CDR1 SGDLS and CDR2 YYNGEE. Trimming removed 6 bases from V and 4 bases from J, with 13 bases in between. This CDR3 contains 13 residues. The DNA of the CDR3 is TGTGCCAGCACCTCCGGGGTTGGCTATGGCTACACCTTC. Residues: CASTSGVGYGYTF.

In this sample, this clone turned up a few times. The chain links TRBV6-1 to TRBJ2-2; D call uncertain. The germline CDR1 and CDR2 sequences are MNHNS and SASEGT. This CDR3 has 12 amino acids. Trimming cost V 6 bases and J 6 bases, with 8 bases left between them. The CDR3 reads CASSPHAGELFF. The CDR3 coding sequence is TGTGCCAGCAGCCCACACGCCGGGGAGCTGTTTTTT.

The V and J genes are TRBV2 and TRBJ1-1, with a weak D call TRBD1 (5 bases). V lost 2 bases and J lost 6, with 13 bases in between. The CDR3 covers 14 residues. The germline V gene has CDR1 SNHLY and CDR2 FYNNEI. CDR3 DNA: TGTGCCAGCAGTGAACCAATTTGGGGGTCTGAAGCTTTCTTT. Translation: CASSEPIWGSEAFF.